A selection of T cell receptor beta chains follows, all from one sample in a study of T cells in Graves' hyperthyroidism and ophthalmopathy. TCRdb reprocessed the multiplex PCR reads via MiXCR and lists one record per CDR3 protein. In the table there are some 270,000 distinct CDR3 sequences, roughly 15% of which are singletons. Sample: blood. The receptors were sampled from a woman in her thirties or forties with Graves' hyperthyroidism. CDR3s include the opening cysteine and the closing phenylalanine or tryptophan. The D gene is left open where the match is weak. Expanded clones get a size class; other rows say once, few or many, or leave the size out.

>TRBV3-1|NA|many|TRBJ2-7
CASSQISREQYF
TGTGCCAGCAGCCAAATTTCTCGCGAGCAGTACTTC
>TRBV12-3/TRBV12-4|NA|NA|TRBJ2-7
CAGSFSYEQYF
TGTGCCGGCAGTTTCTCTTACGAGCAGTACTTC
>TRBV20-1|NA|NA|TRBJ2-3
CSARAFQGADTQYF
TGCAGTGCTAGAGCCTTCCAAGGAGCAGATACGCAGTATTTT
>TRBV18|NA|many|TRBJ2-7
CASSPEALRPYEQYF
TGTGCCAGCTCACCGGAGGCCCTCCGGCCCTACGAGCAGTACTTC
>TRBV6-1|NA|many|TRBJ1-1
CASSDTEPEAFF
TGTGCCAGCAGTGATACGGAGCCTGAAGCTTTCTTT
>TRBV6-2/TRBV6-3|TRBD2|NA|TRBJ2-1
CASSVLAESTYNEQFF
TGTGCCAGCAGTGTTCTAGCGGAAAGTACCTACAATGAGCAGTTCTTC
>TRBV19|NA|few|TRBJ2-2
CASSPPRVHTGELFF
TGTGCCAGTAGCCCCCCCAGGGTACACACCGGGGAGCTGTTTTTT
>TRBV28|NA|many|TRBJ2-7
CALADYRGGEQYF
TGTGCCTTGGCCGACTACAGGGGGGGCGAGCAGTACTTC
>TRBV3-1|NA|many|TRBJ2-7
CASSQDSASYEQYF
TGTGCCAGCAGCCAAGATTCCGCTTCCTACGAGCAGTACTTC
>TRBV15|NA|many|TRBJ1-4
CATSRQVTEKLFF
TGTGCCACCAGCAGACAGGTGACGGAAAAACTGTTTTTT
>TRBV28|TRBD2|many|TRBJ2-1
CASSLLAEGDVEQFF
TGTGCCAGCAGTTTACTAGCGGAAGGGGACGTAGAGCAGTTCTTC
>TRBV28|NA|NA|TRBJ2-7
CASSLGEYEQYF
TGTGCCAGCAGTTTAGGAGAATACGAGCAGTACTTC
>TRBV20-1|TRBD1|many|TRBJ2-3
CSAPDPGTGSPDTQYF
TGCAGTGCTCCGGATCCAGGGACAGGGTCCCCAGATACGCAGTATTTT
>TRBV10-3|NA|many|TRBJ1-5
CAISSTGRGQPQHF
TGTGCCATCAGTAGCACAGGGCGCGGACAGCCCCAGCATTTT
>TRBV20-1|TRBD2|few|TRBJ2-5
CSALYIAGGSETQYF
TGCAGTGCTCTCTATATAGCGGGAGGGTCGGAGACCCAGTACTTC
>TRBV9|TRBD1|NA|TRBJ1-1
CASSPRTPTGEGDMITEAFF
TGTGCCAGCTCCCCCCGAACCCCGACAGGGGAGGGGGACATGATCACTGAAGCTTTCTTT
>TRBV3-1|NA|NA|TRBJ2-7
CASSQEPPFTSFSYEQYF
TGTGCCAGCAGCCAAGAGCCCCCGTTTACTAGCTTCTCCTACGAGCAGTACTTC
>TRBV18|TRBD1|NA|TRBJ2-7
CASSPRGTGGDYEQYF
TGTGCCAGCTCACCAAGGGGGACAGGGGGCGACTACGAGCAGTACTTC
>TRBV15|TRBD1|few|TRBJ1-1
CATSPTNRGGGTEAFF
TGTGCCACCAGTCCGACCAACAGGGGTGGAGGCACTGAAGCTTTCTTT
>TRBV12-3/TRBV12-4|TRBD1|NA|TRBJ1-6
CASRSRTGDSPLHF
TGTGCCAGCAGGTCTAGGACAGGGGATTCACCCCTCCACTTT
>TRBV6-2/TRBV6-3|NA|NA|TRBJ2-2
CASAPGITGELFF
TGTGCCAGCGCCCCAGGGATCACCGGGGAGCTGTTTTTT
>TRBV12-3/TRBV12-4|NA|NA|TRBJ2-7
CASSIGGARGHEQYF
TGTGCCAGCAGTATCGGGGGAGCGCGGGGCCACGAGCAGTACTTC
>TRBV5-1|NA|few|TRBJ2-7
CASSFTGAQYEQYF
TGCGCCAGCAGCTTTACCGGGGCCCAATACGAGCAGTACTTC
>TRBV7-2|NA|many|TRBJ2-7
CASSPQGVSYEQYF
TGTGCCAGCAGTCCTCAGGGAGTATCCTACGAGCAGTACTTC
>TRBV7-9|TRBD2|NA|TRBJ2-1
CASSPPLAGPRNEQFF
TGTGCCAGCAGCCCCCCCTTAGCGGGACCTAGGAATGAGCAGTTCTTC
>TRBV15|NA|many|TRBJ1-5
CATSSPTGQPQHF
TGTGCCACCAGCAGCCCCACGGGTCAGCCCCAGCATTTT
>TRBV9|TRBD2|NA|TRBJ2-3
CASSVGVGGPTDTQYF
TGTGCCAGCAGCGTAGGTGTGGGAGGGCCGACAGATACGCAGTATTTT
>TRBV27|TRBD2|many|TRBJ2-3
CASSILAGGADTQYF
TGTGCCAGCAGTATACTAGCGGGAGGTGCAGATACGCAGTATTTT
>TRBV6-1|NA|few|TRBJ1-4
CASIRTGSSNEKLFF
TGTGCCAGCATCCGGACCGGGTCCTCTAATGAAAAACTGTTTTTT
>TRBV15|NA|many|TRBJ1-2
CATSSGGHPGDGYTF
TGTGCCACCAGCAGCGGGGGACACCCCGGGGATGGCTACACCTTC
>TRBV6-1|NA|many|TRBJ1-2
CASSERGGRGMNYGYTF
TGTGCCAGCAGTGAAAGGGGGGGGCGCGGGATGAACTATGGCTACACCTTC
>TRBV13|NA|NA|TRBJ1-5
CASSLRTELNQPQHF
TGTGCCAGCAGCTTACGGACAGAGCTTAATCAGCCCCAGCATTTT
>TRBV2|NA|many|TRBJ2-3
CASRSGTAYPADTQYF
TGTGCCAGCAGGTCCGGGACGGCGTACCCTGCGGATACGCAGTATTTT
>TRBV2|NA|many|TRBJ2-3
CASRAHPGTDTQYF
TGTGCCAGCAGGGCCCACCCGGGGACAGATACGCAGTATTTT
>TRBV6-1|NA|NA|TRBJ2-7
CASSSTRMDKSSYEQYF
TGTGCCAGCAGCTCGACCCGGATGGACAAGAGCTCCTACGAGCAGTACTTC
>TRBV19|NA|NA|TRBJ1-6
CASSINGNSPLHF
TGTGCCAGTAGTATTAACGGGAATTCACCCCTCCACTTT
>TRBV4-1|NA|NA|TRBJ1-1
CASSQPIKGGDTEAFF
TGCGCCAGCAGCCAACCCATCAAGGGAGGTGACACTGAAGCTTTCTTT
>TRBV9|TRBD1|many|TRBJ2-7
CASSVAGTGTYEQYF
TGTGCCAGCAGCGTAGCTGGGACAGGGACCTACGAGCAGTACTTC
>TRBV28|NA|NA|TRBJ2-7
CASSGSPVDEQYF
TGTGCCAGCAGCGGGAGTCCGGTGGACGAGCAGTACTTC
>TRBV24-1|TRBD1|NA|TRBJ2-6
CATSAAPGQGISGANVLTF
TGTGCCACCAGTGCAGCGCCGGGACAGGGAATATCTGGGGCCAACGTCCTGACTTTC
>TRBV18|NA|many|TRBJ2-3
CASSPSAARTDTQYF
TGTGCCAGCTCACCATCAGCGGCACGCACAGATACGCAGTATTTT
>TRBV20-1|TRBD2|many|TRBJ2-5
CSANPLTGGEETQYF
TGCAGTGCTAACCCTCTTACGGGGGGGGAAGAGACCCAGTACTTC
>TRBV7-2|TRBD1|many|TRBJ1-5
CASSEGQGHQPQHF
TGTGCCAGCAGCGAGGGACAGGGGCATCAGCCCCAGCATTTT
>TRBV6-6|NA|NA|TRBJ1-6
CASSYRGENSPLHF
TGTGCCAGCAGTTACCGCGGAGAAAATTCACCCCTCCACTTT
>TRBV7-9|NA|few|TRBJ2-3
CASSLAVGATQYF
TGTGCCAGCAGCTTAGCTGTCGGTGCTACGCAGTATTTT
>TRBV6-1|NA|few|TRBJ2-1
CASSPEGGPRDEQFF
TGTGCCAGCAGCCCCGAGGGCGGCCCTAGGGATGAGCAGTTCTTC
>TRBV3-1|NA|many|TRBJ1-5
CASSQDSQPQHF
TGTGCCAGCAGCCAAGATTCTCAGCCCCAGCATTTT
>TRBV24-1|NA|many|TRBJ1-5
CATSDLVSNQPQHF
TGTGCCACCAGTGATTTGGTGAGTAATCAGCCCCAGCATTTT
>TRBV6-5|NA|many|TRBJ1-2
CASSYPRGGYTF
TGTGCCAGCAGTTACCCCAGAGGAGGCTACACCTTC
>TRBV28|TRBD2|many|TRBJ2-7
CASSGAGGRNEQYF
TGTGCCAGCAGTGGAGCGGGAGGGCGTAACGAGCAGTACTTC
>TRBV2|NA|many|TRBJ2-1
CASNPGGIVNEQFF
TGTGCCAGCAATCCCGGCGGGATAGTGAATGAGCAGTTCTTC
>TRBV12-3/TRBV12-4|TRBD2|many|TRBJ2-5
CASSLTSGSSRETQYF
TGTGCCAGCAGTTTAACTAGCGGGAGTTCTAGAGAGACCCAGTACTTC
>TRBV19|NA|few|TRBJ1-2
CASSKTTVNYGYTF
TGTGCCAGTAGCAAAACGACAGTTAACTATGGCTACACCTTC
>TRBV5-1|NA|NA|TRBJ2-3
CASSRVGTASTDTQYF
TGCGCCAGCAGCAGGGTGGGGACGGCAAGCACAGATACGCAGTATTTT
>TRBV20-1|NA|NA|TRBJ2-7
CSARVPGSYEQYF
TGCAGTGCTAGAGTGCCCGGCTCCTACGAGCAGTACTTC
>TRBV6-1|TRBD1|few|TRBJ2-2
CASTGQGFTGELFF
TGTGCCAGCACAGGACAGGGCTTCACCGGGGAGCTGTTTTTT
>TRBV24-1|NA|many|TRBJ1-5
CATSTSRGDQPQHF
TGTGCCACCAGTACCTCAAGAGGGGATCAGCCCCAGCATTTT
>TRBV20-1|NA|many|TRBJ1-4
CSARDRKGNEKLFF
TGCAGTGCTAGAGACCGTAAGGGAAATGAAAAACTGTTTTTT